This T cell receptor beta chain was sequenced for a study of OX40 agonist ivuxolimab in advanced cancers. Study details: Three partial responders included one hepatocellular carcinoma patient and two cutaneous melanoma patients.

Clones were read by immunoSEQ multiplex PCR, and TCRdb kept only the in-frame ones, dropping some. Of around 110,000 clones detected, 93% appear once; the ten largest clones hold around 0.15%. On this clone itself: What it binds is unknown. One end of the junction varies from germline; a read error may be responsible.

Germline values: CDR1 MDHEN, CDR2 SYDVKM. The CDR3 runs to 13 residues. Whole-study results and caveats: At 0.1 to 3.0 mg/kg and by week 6, CD4+ and CD8+ T cells in the blood had expanded clonally.

This specimen consisted of CD4+ or CD8+ T cells sorted from blood, obtained in a trial of the OX40 agonist ivuxolimab. The sequence came from an adult with an advanced solid tumor such as melanoma, head and neck, liver or kidney cancer. The chain employs TRBV28 and TRBJ2-7; D possibly corresponds to TRBD2 (6 bases). CDR3 in amino acids: CASGLSGGRAVRF. The CDR3 DNA follows: TGTGCCAGCGGACTTAGCGGAGGTCGAGCAGTACGCTTC.